A single T cell receptor (gamma chain) is shown here with its context. This clone turned up a few times. Its target antigen remains unknown. Per-base qualities were not stored, and no clone one base away is much larger. This entry belongs to a study of gamma-delta T cells after stem cell transplantation (dated by TCRdb to 2016 to 2017). Taken from cysteine to phenylalanine, the CDR3 has 16 residues. The sequence is cut down to CDR3 DNA, 48 bases in frame from base 1. Trimming takes 3 bases off V and 0 bases off J; junction bases not matched to a gene: 7. The CDR1 and CDR2 encoded by the germline V gene are EGSNGY and YDSYNSKV. Library preparation used RT-PCR. The listed sequencing device is Illumina MiSeq. Public reads were reanalyzed in TCRdb with CATT, and rows carrying the same DNA were merged afterwards. This sample lists 1,500 to 2,000 gamma-chain clones; roughly 18% were detected once. The ten largest clones capture approximately 6.8% of the sample.

The sequencing input was gamma-delta T cells. Recombination joined TRGV2 with TRGJP1. This clonotype originated in a human donor. It is not recorded whose cells these are; they may come from a transplant donor. The CDR3 region reads CATWDWPYTTGWFKIF. The sequence in DNA is TGTGCCACCTGGGACTGGCCCTATACCACTGGTTGGTTCAAGATATTT.